These 20 T cell receptor beta chains came from one sample sequenced in a study of T cells in Graves' hyperthyroidism and ophthalmopathy. Amplification yielded TCR beta CDR3 regions, with RNA transcripts as the source. A set of HTBI primers served as the primers for a first-round RT-PCR of the TCR CDR3. TCRdb re-called the multiplex PCR reads with MiXCR, one entry per CDR3 protein. The sample records about 700,000 distinct CDR3 sequences, 11% to 15% being singletons. The sequencing sample was made of blood. Receptor source: a young woman with Graves' hyperthyroidism.

This rearrangement joins TRBV6-2 or TRBV6-3 to TRBJ2-1, with 12 positions matching TRBD2. The germline V gene has CDR1 MNHEY and CDR2 SVGEGT. V trimming: 5 bases; J trimming: 16 bases; junction bases outside the gene matches: 6. The CDR3 has 12 amino acids. CDR3 region: CASSTSGRTLFF. In nucleotides, the CDR3 is TGTGCCAGCAGTACTAGCGGGAGGACCCTTTTCTTC.

This clonotype has just a few counts. This chain connects TRBV16 to TRBJ1-1; D is perhaps TRBD1 (6 bases). Germline loops: CDR1 KGHSY, CDR2 FQNENV. CDR3 length: 14 amino acids. With 3 bases removed from V and 4 bases from J, the gap between germline ends came to 12 bases. The CDR3 nucleotides read TGTGCCAGCAGCCACCAGACAGGTCTCACTGAAGCTTTCTTT. Its protein is CASSHQTGLTEAFF.

This clonotype was found many times. This chain's CDR3 is CASSFGENEQFF. The CDR3 DNA reads as TGTGCCAGCAGTTTTGGGGAGAATGAGCAGTTCTTC. The chain uses TRBV27 and TRBJ2-1; TRBD2 is a possible D gene (5 bases). The CDR3 is 12 amino acids. V lost 3 bases and J 7 bases, leaving 7 bases between the germline ends. Looked up from germline, CDR1 is MNHEY and CDR2 is SMNVEV (reference sequence).

V gene TRBV6-1 combines with J gene TRBJ1-5; D is undetermined. V was shortened by 6 bases and J by 4 bases, with 16 bases between the two germline ends. CDR3 length: 15 amino acids. CDR1 is MNHNS and CDR2 is SASEGT in the germline V gene. CDR3 nucleotides: TGTGCCAGCAGATCCACAGTCTCCACAAATCAGCCCCAGCATTTT. Translated: CASRSTVSTNQPQHF.

In its sample, this clonotype was seen many times. The rearrangement links TRBV6-5 to TRBJ2-2, with 10 bases lining up with TRBD1. The CDR3 spans 15 residues. Germline-derived CDR1 and CDR2 are MNHEY and SVGAGI. The V segment lost 4 bases and the J segment 3 bases; nucleotides outside the gene matches: 2. The CDR3 region is CASSFDRGHTGELFF. CDR3 coding DNA: TGTGCCAGCAGTTTCGACAGGGGGCACACCGGGGAGCTGTTTTTT.

This clonotype has more than one count but fewer than ten. V is TRBV27 and J is TRBJ1-1; D perhaps matches TRBD1 (5 bases). Germline V CDR1 and CDR2: MNHEY, SMNVEV (reference sequence). V was trimmed by 6 bases and J by 4 bases, leaving 15 bases between them. The CDR3 sequence is 14 residues long. CDR3 sequence (DNA): TGTGCCAGCAGAGTACAGGCTTCAATCACTGAAGCTTTCTTT. Translating gives CASRVQASITEAFF.

This clonotype was recorded many times. V usage is TRBV11-2 and J usage is TRBJ2-1; 9 bases match TRBD2. The length of the CDR3 is 18 residues. The J segment lost 6 bases and the V segment lost 8 bases, leaving 20 bases of the junction unmatched. CDR1 SGHAT and CDR2 FQNNGV come from the germline V gene. The CDR3 coding sequence is TGTGCCAGCGGGAATAGCGGGAGCAGGCCCCATTTGGGCAATGAGCAGTTCTTC. This gives the protein CASGNSGSRPHLGNEQFF.

This clonotype was counted only a few times. V is TRBV6-2 or TRBV6-3 and J is TRBJ1-3, with 9 bases lining up with TRBD1. This CDR3 has 15 residues. The germline V gene has CDR1 MNHEY and CDR2 SVGEGT. V gave up 5 bases and J gave up 4 bases; unmatched junction bases: 6. DNA of the CDR3: TGTGCCAGCAGTCTCCCTACAGGGGGCGGAAACACCATATATTTT. Translating it yields CASSLPTGGGNTIYF.

This clonotype has ten or more counts. The rearrangement links TRBV7-8 to TRBJ1-5, with D unclear. The germline V gene encodes CDR1 SGHVS and CDR2 FQNEAQ. This CDR3 has 14 amino acids. V gave up 2 bases and J gave up 7 bases, with 12 bases separating them. CDR3 bases: TGTGCCAGCAGCTTATACGATGAGAGGCAGCCCCAGCATTTT. This codes for CASSLYDERQPQHF.

With respect to this clonotype: It may be a read error: a sequence one base away is much more abundant. The chain carries TRBV3-1 and TRBJ2-1; D may be TRBD2 (5 bases). V was cut by 1 base and J by 5 bases, with 15 bases left in between. This CDR3 is 16 amino acids long. Germline values: CDR1 LGHDT, CDR2 YNNKEL (reference sequence). The CDR3 DNA reads TGTGCCAGCAGCCAAGTGACGAGCGGTTCCCACAATGAGCAGTTCTTC. Its protein is CASSQVTSGSHNEQFF.

Of note for this clonotype: Given a much more abundant clone one base away, this may be a read error. CDR3 in DNA: TGCGCCGGCAGCGACGACAGGGGCTCCAACGAGCAGTACTTC. Translating it yields CAGSDDRGSNEQYF. This sequence joins TRBV5-1 and TRBJ2-7, with TRBD1 matching over 8 bases. Germline CDR1 and CDR2: SGHRS and YFSETQ. The CDR3 spans 14 residues.

This clonotype was observed many times. The V and J genes are TRBV20-1 and TRBJ2-7; weak D call: TRBD2 (6 bases). The CDR3 loop spans 14 amino acids. V lost 3 bases and J 7 bases, leaving 19 bases between the germline ends. Germline V lookup: CDR1 DFQATT, CDR2 SNEGSKA (reference sequence). CDR3 DNA: TGCAGTGCTAGGGCCCGGGTGGGGGGTGAGGAGCAGTACTTC. Residues: CSARARVGGEEQYF.

There are many counts of this clonotype. The chain combines TRBV2 with TRBJ2-3; 7 nucleotides align to TRBD1. Germline CDR1 is SNHLY and CDR2 is FYNNEI. The CDR3 length is 15 residues. V gave up 5 bases and J gave up 2 bases; unmatched junction bases: 7. In nucleotides, the CDR3 is TGTGCCAGCAGTCCACAGGGGCTCCACACAGATACGCAGTATTTT. Protein sequence: CASSPQGLHTDTQYF.

This clonotype occurred many times. The rearrangement joins TRBV20-1 to TRBJ2-7, with D perhaps being TRBD1 or TRBD2 (5 bases each). This CDR3 is built from 14 residues. CDR1 is DFQATT and CDR2 is SNEGSKA in the germline V gene (reference sequence). The V gene lost 0 bases and the J gene lost 2 bases, with 11 bases spanning the gap. CDR3 in DNA: TGCAGTGCTAGAGATCATGAGGGGACCTACGAGCAGTACTTC. Protein sequence: CSARDHEGTYEQYF.

This clonotype has ten or more counts. The CDR3 DNA sequence: TGTGCCAGCAGTTTCGCCCCAAAGCGACTAGCCAAAAACATTCAGTACTTC. This codes for CASSFAPKRLAKNIQYF. The V gene is TRBV28, the J gene TRBJ2-4; D is unresolved. There are 17 residues in the CDR3. Germline CDR1 reads MDHEN; CDR2 reads SYDVKM. Trimming removed 3 bases at V and 0 bases at J, with 15 bases between.

Ten or more counts support this clonotype. The chain has TRBV13 and TRBJ2-2; 9 bases match TRBD2. Germline V gene lookup returns CDR1 PRHDT and CDR2 FYEKMQ (reference sequence). This CDR3 is 15 amino acids long. V lost 6 bases, J lost 4 bases, and 6 bases stayed unmatched. CDR3 bases: TGTGCCAGCAGACCTGCGGGAGGGGGCACCGGGGAGCTGTTTTTT. It translates to CASRPAGGGTGELFF.

The gene calls are TRBV9 and TRBJ2-3; TRBD2 agrees at 10 bases. The CDR3 sequence is 15 residues long. Germline V CDR1 and CDR2: SGDLS, YYNGEE. The junction had 7 bases not matched to a gene; V was cut back by 3 bases and J by 6 bases. CDR3 bases: TGTGCCAGCAGCGCCTTAGCGGGAGGAGGTGATACGCAGTATTTT. Translating gives CASSALAGGGDTQYF.

This clonotype was detected many times. The chain uses TRBV7-9 and TRBJ2-7, with 11 bases identical to TRBD2. CDR3 size: 18 residues. The germline CDR1 and CDR2 sequences are SEHNR and FQNEAQ (reference sequence). With 5 bases clipped from V and 0 bases from J, the junction kept 12 bases outside the gene matches. As DNA, the CDR3 is TGTGCCAGCAGCCCGGGACAGGGACTAGCGGTAAGCTCCTACGAGCAGTACTTC. This translates into CASSPGQGLAVSSYEQYF.

The J gene is TRBJ2-5, the V gene TRBV29-1; D unclear. The CDR3 extends over 12 amino acids. Germline CDR1 SQVTM, CDR2 ANQGSEA. Trimming removed 6 bases at V and 5 bases at J, with 13 bases between. For the CDR3, the DNA is TGCAGCGTCCCCACCACATGGGAGACCCAGTACTTC. Translating it yields CSVPTTWETQYF. Full variable domain (rest looked up from reference TRBV29-1 and TRBJ2-5): SAVISQKPSRDICQRGTSLTIQCQVDSQVTMMFWYRQQPGQSLTLIATANQGSEATYESGFVIDKFPISRPNLTFSTLTVSNMSPEDSSIYLCSVPTTWETQYFGPGTRLLVL.

This clonotype appeared many times. V and J are TRBV6-1 and TRBJ2-7, with D perhaps being TRBD1 or TRBD2 (6 bases each). Trimming took off 7 bases at V and 4 bases at J, with 17 bases between the two ends. CDR1 and CDR2 (germline): MNHNS, SASEGT. This CDR3 comprises 14 residues. The CDR3 DNA follows: TGTGCCAGCAATTTTATGACGGGGGCTTACGAGCAGTACTTC. Protein: CASNFMTGAYEQYF.